Sequencing of this T cell receptor beta chain was carried out in a study of molecular identifiers for immune sequencing clone quantification. Study results and caveats: Barcode collisions between identical TCR molecules could shrink estimates of highly expanded clone sizes.

Both previously described methods and listed TCR primers were employed to make bulk TCR libraries. MiXCR was run by TCRdb on the PCR reads, yielding one entry per CDR3 protein. The table has 550,000 to 750,000 distinct CDR3 sequences, 20% seen once; the top ten hold under 0.95%. This clonotype was counted between two and nine times. Its antigen remains unidentified. Deletions cut 3 bases from V and 4 bases from J, with 20 bases between. The CDR3 is 17 amino acids. Per the germline V gene, CDR1 is KGHSH and CDR2 is LQKENI. Libraries of naive CD8 cells were prepared from about 19,000 to 1,100,000 sorted cells using 10%, 30% or 50% RNA. Based on a CD8+CD4-CCR7+CD45RA+ profile, naive CD8 T cells were sorted.

The V and J genes are TRBV18 and TRBJ2-3; tentative D call: TRBD1 (6 bases). This receptor was obtained from a human donor in good health. Some libraries in this study had Jurkat cell RNA spiked in. The material sequenced was naive CD8+ T cells from blood, with Jurkat cell RNA spiked in. Noted subset: FACS-sorted CD8+CD4-CCR7+CD45RA+ naive T cells. CDR3 DNA sequence: TGTGCCAGCTCACCTTCTCCCCCAGGGGAGTATTCAGATACGCAGTATTTT. Residues: CASSPSPPGEYSDTQYF.